This T cell receptor (beta chain) was profiled in a study of T cell changes during pregnancy in multiple sclerosis. Only in-frame clones appear in the TCRdb table, and some are missing; sequencing was by immunoSEQ multiplex PCR. The sample contains under 65,000 clones, just over 90% of which appear only once. The V segment lost 1 base and the J segment 1 base; nucleotides outside the gene matches: 2. The CDR3 spans 15 residues. Germline V CDR1 and CDR2: MGHDK, SYGVNS. This receptor was obtained from a female donor with multiple sclerosis, enrolled in a pregnancy study. Sequences were derived from CD8+ T cells from peripheral blood mononuclear cells, sampled in the second trimester of pregnancy. The chain recombines TRBV25-1 with TRBJ2-7, with 9 bases fitting TRBD1. The CDR3 is CASSEWGTGSYEQYF. The CDR3 coding sequence is TGTGCCAGCAGTGAATGGGGGACAGGGTCCTACGAGCAGTACTTC.